These T cell receptor beta chains were read from a single sample in a study of post-analysis software for immune sequencing data. TCRdb re-derived calls from the PCR reads in MiXCR, one entry per CDR3 protein. The sample yields roughly 400,000 distinct CDR3 sequences, roughly 40% seen once. Input material: blood. The source of these receptors is a girl aged 2 to 9 with multiple sclerosis. Both conserved end residues are part of each CDR3. A D gene is named only where the DNA matches it firmly. Clone size is stated in some rows and not others, as once, few, many or a class when expanded.

clone_size	v_call	d_call	j_call	cdr3_aa	cdr3_nt
-	TRBV12-3/TRBV12-4	-	TRBJ1-5	CASSFSTANQPQHF	TGTGCCAGCAGTTTTTCGACAGCCAATCAGCCCCAGCATTTT
few	TRBV28	TRBD1	TRBJ2-5	CASSWTGRETQYF	TGTGCCAGCAGTTGGACAGGGAGGGAGACCCAGTACTTC
-	TRBV6-6	TRBD1	TRBJ1-2	CASRPLTGYTNYGCTF	TGTGCCAGCAGACCCTTGACAGGGTATACTAACTATGGCTGCACCTTC
few	TRBV4-3	TRBD2	TRBJ2-7	CASSLTTSGGSYEQYF	TGCGCCAGCAGCCTAACGACTAGCGGGGGCTCCTACGAGCAGTACTTC
few	TRBV6-5	-	TRBJ2-7	CASSSTTYEQYF	TGTGCCAGCAGTTCCACTACCTACGAGCAGTACTTC
-	TRBV10-3	-	TRBJ1-2	CAISGGREGYGYTF	TGTGCCATCAGTGGAGGACGGGAGGGCTATGGCTACACCTTC
-	TRBV15	-	TRBJ2-1	CATSRDPGSYNEQFF	TGTGCCACCAGCAGAGATCCGGGCAGCTACAATGAGCAGTTCTTC
-	TRBV28	-	TRBJ1-2	CASSLTPGGGDGYTF	TGTGCCAGCAGTTTAACCCCCGGCGGGGGCGATGGCTACACCTTC
few	TRBV7-9	-	TRBJ1-2	CASRPDSGFYGYTF	TGTGCCAGCAGACCTGACAGTGGCTTCTATGGCTACACCTTC
-	TRBV6-6	-	TRBJ1-1	CASSYFEGGDTEAFF	TGTGCCAGCAGTTACTTCGAGGGGGGGGATACTGAAGCTTTCTTT
few	TRBV12-3/TRBV12-4	TRBD1	TRBJ1-6	CASSFAGQGRNSPLHF	TGTGCCAGCAGTTTCGCAGGACAGGGCCGTAATTCACCCCTCCACTTT
-	TRBV7-9	-	TRBJ2-6	CASSLTTDSGANVLTF	TGTGCCAGCAGCTTAACGACAGACTCTGGGGCCAACGTCCTGACTTTC
few	TRBV6-5	-	TRBJ2-7	CASSYSFEEAYEQYF	TGTGCCAGCAGTTACTCGTTTGAGGAGGCTTACGAGCAGTACTTC
few	TRBV10-3	-	TRBJ2-1	CAISEPSLTYNEQFF	TGTGCCATCAGTGAGCCTAGCCTTACCTACAATGAGCAGTTCTTC
-	TRBV7-3	TRBD1	TRBJ1-2	CASSEGGAGYGYTF	TGTGCCAGCAGCGAAGGGGGCGCTGGCTATGGCTACACCTTC
-	TRBV29-1	-	TRBJ1-1	CSAQRRGTEAFF	TGCAGCGCTCAGAGGCGGGGCACTGAAGCTTTCTTT
-	TRBV7-6	-	TRBJ2-7	CASSLGQPGAYEQYF	TGTGCCAGCAGCTTAGGACAGCCAGGCGCCTACGAGCAGTACTTC
few	TRBV7-9	-	TRBJ1-6	CASSLWGDSPPHF	TGTGCCAGCAGCCTCTGGGGCGATTCACCCCCCCACTTT
once	TRBV7-2	TRBD1	TRBJ1-2	CASSRGQGDYGYTF	TGTGCCAGCAGCCGAGGACAGGGAGACTATGGCTACACCTTC
few	TRBV4-2	-	TRBJ1-1	CASSQSPGPMNTEAFF	TGTGCCAGCAGCCAAAGCCCCGGGCCGATGAACACTGAAGCTTTCTTT
-	TRBV29-1	-	TRBJ1-4	CSVVVVARGEKLFF	TGCAGCGTTGTCGTCGTCGCCCGGGGTGAAAAACTGTTTTTT
few	TRBV12-3/TRBV12-4	-	TRBJ1-6	CASNFGPNYNSPLHF	TGTGCCAGCAATTTTGGCCCTAACTATAATTCACCCCTCCACTTT
-	TRBV7-2	-	TRBJ2-7	CASSPGFFPYEQYF	TGTGCCAGCAGCCCCGGATTCTTCCCCTACGAGCAGTACTTC
-	TRBV19	TRBD1	TRBJ2-7	CASSLYGTGGYEQYF	TGTGCCAGTAGTCTTTATGGGACAGGGGGCTACGAGCAGTACTTC
-	TRBV11-2	-	TRBJ2-3	CASSLGGLISADTQYF	TGTGCCAGCAGCTTAGGGGGGCTGATATCCGCAGATACGCAGTATTTT
few	TRBV5-1	TRBD2	TRBJ2-1	CASSSKTRGAAYNEQFF	TGCGCCAGCAGCTCAAAAACGCGGGGGGCAGCTTACAATGAGCAGTTCTTC